These 20 T cell receptor beta chains came from one sample sequenced in a study of response to subunit inactivated influenza vaccine. TCRdb passed the RT-PCR reads through MiXCR, listing each CDR3 protein once. The sample records about 530,000 distinct CDR3 sequences, roughly 10% being singletons. Sequences were derived from PBMCs from blood, sampled on the day of vaccination. The source is a man in his fifties or sixties who received an inactivated influenza vaccine.

This clonotype was detected a few times. The chain combines TRBV28 with TRBJ2-7, with 8 nucleotides matching TRBD2. V was clipped by 6 bases and J by 0 bases; unmatched bases: 7. The CDR3 has 15 amino acids. Germline V gives CDR1 MDHEN, CDR2 SYDVKM. In DNA form, the CDR3 reads TGTGCCAGCAGCGGTAATAGCGGGATCTCCTACGAGCAGTACTTC. Residues: CASSGNSGISYEQYF.

The chain couples TRBV5-4 to TRBJ2-5; weak D call: TRBD2 (5 bases). Per the germline V gene, CDR1 is SGHNT and CDR2 is YYREEE (reference sequence). V was shortened by 2 bases and J by 3 bases, with 11 bases between the two germline ends. The CDR3 has 14 amino acids. Here the CDR3 reads CASSFRDSEETQYF. DNA for the CDR3: TGTGCCAGCAGCTTCCGGGATTCCGAAGAGACCCAGTACTTC.

The chain is built from TRBV4-1 and TRBJ1-2; 8 bases are a match to TRBD1. The CDR3 loop spans 17 amino acids. CDR1 is MGHRA and CDR2 is YSYEKL in the germline V gene. The trim removed 2 bases at V and 0 bases at J, leaving 8 bases unmatched. The CDR3 region is CASSQPQGASANYGYTF. The CDR3, as DNA: TGCGCCAGCAGCCAACCCCAGGGGGCTTCTGCTAACTATGGCTACACCTTC.

This clonotype was detected only a few times. The rearrangement links TRBV7-8 to TRBJ2-2; D remains unclear. This CDR3 contains 19 residues. Trimming removed 9 bases at V and 3 bases at J, with 29 bases between. The germline V gene encodes CDR1 SGHVS and CDR2 FQNEAQ. CDR3 DNA: TGTGCCAGGATGGTTCCGGACGTACATATTGACCTGGACACCGGGGAGCTGTTTTTT. Its protein is CARMVPDVHIDLDTGELFF.

There are a few counts of this clonotype. The rearrangement joins TRBV10-3 to TRBJ2-1; 11 bases are a match to TRBD2. The CDR3 contains 16 residues. Per germline, CDR1 ENHRY and CDR2 SYGVKD. With 6 bases clipped from V and 5 bases from J, the junction kept 9 bases outside the gene matches. The chain's CDR3 is CAIRGELAGGNNEQFF. CDR3 nucleotides: TGTGCCATCAGGGGGGAGTTAGCGGGAGGGAACAATGAGCAGTTCTTC.

Many counts were recorded for this clonotype. The chain employs TRBV9 and TRBJ2-1; TRBD2 aligns across 11 bases. CDR3 length: 16 amino acids. The junction had 9 bases not matched to a gene; V was cut back by 1 base and J by 9 bases. Germline CDR1 SGDLS, CDR2 YYNGEE. CDR3 loop: CASSVFGSGGALEQFF. The CDR3 DNA is TGTGCCAGCAGCGTATTTGGTAGCGGGGGGGCCCTTGAGCAGTTCTTC.

This clonotype was picked up many times. This CDR3 reads CASSYGFSGISYEQYF. The CDR3 DNA sequence: TGCGCCAGCAGCTACGGTTTTAGCGGGATTTCCTACGAGCAGTACTTC. The chain joins TRBV5-1 to TRBJ2-7, with 8 bases aligning to TRBD2. Per germline, CDR1 SGHRS and CDR2 YFSETQ. CDR3 size: 16 residues. Trimming at V came to 3 bases and at J to 1 base, leaving 9 bases not matched to a gene.

This clonotype was seen only a few times. The rearrangement joins TRBV7-8 to TRBJ2-5; 9 bases are a match to TRBD1. The CDR3 has 14 residues. The V gene's germline CDR1 is SGHVS and CDR2 FQNEAQ. V lost 6 bases, J lost 4 bases, and 6 bases stayed unmatched. Here the CDR3 DNA reads TGTGCCAGCAGACGACAGGGGGTGGCAGAGACCCAGTACTTC. It specifies CASRRQGVAETQYF. The full variable domain, its missing parts supplied by reference TRBV7-8 and TRBJ2-5, is GAGVSQSPRYKVAKRGQDVALRCDPISGHVSLFWYQQALGQGPEFLTYFQNEAQLDKSGLPSDRFFAERPEGSVSTLKIQRTQQEDSAVYLCASRRQGVAETQYFGPGTRLLVL.

The chain links TRBV28 to TRBJ2-3, with 7 bases lining up with TRBD2. This CDR3 region has 15 residues. Per the germline V gene, CDR1 is MDHEN and CDR2 is SYDVKM. The J segment lost 3 bases and the V segment lost 7 bases, leaving 10 bases of the junction unmatched. The CDR3 loop is CASIHAGRATDTQYF. CDR3 bases: TGTGCCAGCATTCACGCGGGGAGGGCGACAGATACGCAGTATTTT.

This clonotype was found a few times. The J gene is TRBJ2-3, the V gene TRBV5-1; TRBD2 matches 7 bases. The J segment lost 1 base and the V segment lost 4 bases, leaving 6 bases of the junction unmatched. The V gene's germline CDR1 is SGHRS and CDR2 YFSETQ. There are 15 residues in the CDR3. This chain's CDR3 is CASSLSGARTDTQYF. The DNA for the CDR3 is TGCGCCAGCAGCCTAAGCGGGGCGCGCACAGATACGCAGTATTTT.

This clonotype was counted between two and nine times. The genes are TRBV20-1 and TRBJ2-2; D is perhaps TRBD2 (5 bases). Germline CDR1 reads DFQATT; CDR2 reads SNEGSKA (reference sequence). The ends were cut back, 4 bases at V and 6 bases at J, with 21 bases in the middle. The CDR3 spans 16 residues. This CDR3 is CSAKKRERTDAGELFF. The CDR3 region has the DNA TGCAGTGCTAAAAAGAGGGAGCGGACCGACGCCGGGGAGCTGTTTTTT.

This clonotype has a handful of counts. V is TRBV7-7 and J is TRBJ2-5; D not resolved. CDR1 SSHAT and CDR2 FNYEAQ come from the germline V gene (reference sequence). The CDR3 runs to 16 residues. The V gene lost 1 base and the J gene lost 5 bases, with 17 bases spanning the gap. The CDR3 here is CASSLGFLRQSETQYF. CDR3 sequence (DNA): TGTGCCAGCAGCTTAGGTTTTCTTCGGCAAAGTGAGACCCAGTACTTC.

This clonotype was seen only once. Sequence at one end of the junction differs from germline and may be a read error. The chain carries TRBV4-1 and TRBJ2-4; a weak D match, TRBD2 (5 bases). Germline V gene lookup returns CDR1 MGHRA and CDR2 YSYEKL. The CDR3 spans 12 residues. CDR3: CAIGLRGNIQYF. The CDR3, as DNA: TGTGCCATCGGCTTAAGAGGGAACATTCAGTACTTC.

There are a few counts of this clonotype. The CDR3 region is CASSLGLKNEQFF. The CDR3 DNA reads as TGTGCCAGCAGCTTAGGACTAAAGAATGAGCAGTTCTTC. This chain links TRBV7-9 with TRBJ2-1; tentatively, D is TRBD2 (5 bases). V gave up 1 base and J gave up 7 bases, with 8 bases separating them. CDR1 and CDR2 from the germline V gene are SEHNR and FQNEAQ (reference sequence). This CDR3 is 13 amino acids long.

This clonotype has more than one count but fewer than ten. The rearrangement joins TRBV28 to TRBJ2-4; a possible D gene is TRBD2 (5 bases). Germline loops: CDR1 MDHEN, CDR2 SYDVKM. This CDR3 contains 16 residues. V was trimmed by 2 bases and J by 7 bases, leaving 18 bases between them. As DNA, the CDR3 is TGTGCCAGCAGTTTAGACTCCGGCCCCCCGGGGAACATTCAGTACTTC. Translating gives CASSLDSGPPGNIQYF.

V and J are TRBV3-1 and TRBJ1-2; the D is unclear. Germline assignment: CDR1 LGHDT and CDR2 YNNKEL (reference sequence). V gave up 0 bases and J gave up 7 bases, with 9 bases separating them. The CDR3 consists of 13 residues. The CDR3 region is CASSQDKGGGYTF. CDR3 DNA sequence: TGTGCCAGCAGCCAAGATAAGGGAGGTGGCTACACCTTC.

The CDR3 nucleotides read TGTGCCAGCAGTTTATATCGGGGCACCGGGGAGCTGTTTTTT. As protein: CASSLYRGTGELFF. The chain recombines TRBV12-3 or TRBV12-4 with TRBJ2-2; the D gene is possibly TRBD2 (5 bases). CDR3 length: 14 residues. V was clipped by 2 bases and J by 4 bases, with 8 bases between them.

This clonotype has more than one count but fewer than ten. The CDR3 sequence is CAISPGTIQYF. Written as DNA, the CDR3 is TGTGCCATCAGTCCCGGGACAATTCAGTACTTC. The chain has TRBV10-3 and TRBJ2-4; possibly TRBD1 for D (6 bases). CDR1 is ENHRY, CDR2 SYGVKD, per germline. This CDR3 comprises 11 residues. V was cut by 5 bases and J by 10 bases, with 9 bases left in between.

The chain links TRBV6-1 to TRBJ2-1; D is ambiguous. The germline V gene has CDR1 MNHNS and CDR2 SASEGT. Trimming took off 0 bases at V and 14 bases at J, with 11 bases between the two ends. CDR3 size: 12 residues. The CDR3 loop is CASSEAGSPEFF. In DNA form, the CDR3 reads TGTGCCAGCAGTGAAGCGGGTTCCCCGGAGTTCTTC.

The chain employs TRBV3-1 and TRBJ2-7; D is ambiguous. Germline CDR1 reads LGHDT; CDR2 reads YNNKEL (reference sequence). The CDR3 length is 14 residues. The V gene lost 0 bases and the J gene lost 3 bases, with 9 bases spanning the gap. In nucleotides, the CDR3 is TGTGCCAGCAGCCAAGATGTCAACAGCTACGAGCAGTACTTC. Translated: CASSQDVNSYEQYF.